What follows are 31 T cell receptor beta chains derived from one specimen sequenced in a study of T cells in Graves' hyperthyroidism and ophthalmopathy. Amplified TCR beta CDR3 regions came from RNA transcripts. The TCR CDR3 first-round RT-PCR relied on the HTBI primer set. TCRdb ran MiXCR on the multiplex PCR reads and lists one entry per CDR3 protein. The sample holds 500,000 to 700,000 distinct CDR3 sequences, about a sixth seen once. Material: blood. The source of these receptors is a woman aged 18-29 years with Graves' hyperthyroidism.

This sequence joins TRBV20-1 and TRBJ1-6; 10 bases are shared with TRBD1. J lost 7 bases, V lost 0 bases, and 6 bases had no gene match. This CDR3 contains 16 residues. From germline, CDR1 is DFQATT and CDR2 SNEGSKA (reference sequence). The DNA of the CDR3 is TGCAGTGCTAGAGATCTGGGACAGGGGACAAATTCACCCCTCCACTTT. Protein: CSARDLGQGTNSPLHF.

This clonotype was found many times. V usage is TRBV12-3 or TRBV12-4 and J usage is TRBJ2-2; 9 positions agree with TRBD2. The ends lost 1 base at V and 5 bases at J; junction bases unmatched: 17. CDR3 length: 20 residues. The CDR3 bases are TGTGCCAGCAGTTTAGTCCCACTGGGCGGGAGGGCCTTCCGGACCGGGGAGCTGTTTTTT. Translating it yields CASSLVPLGGRAFRTGELFF.

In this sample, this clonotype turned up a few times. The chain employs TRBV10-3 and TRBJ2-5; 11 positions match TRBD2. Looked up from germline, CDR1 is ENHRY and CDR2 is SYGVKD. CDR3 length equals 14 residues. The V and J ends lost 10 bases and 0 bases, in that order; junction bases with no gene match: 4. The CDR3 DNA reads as TGTGCCACCATGACTAGCGGGGACCAAGAGACCCAGTACTTC. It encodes CATMTSGDQETQYF.

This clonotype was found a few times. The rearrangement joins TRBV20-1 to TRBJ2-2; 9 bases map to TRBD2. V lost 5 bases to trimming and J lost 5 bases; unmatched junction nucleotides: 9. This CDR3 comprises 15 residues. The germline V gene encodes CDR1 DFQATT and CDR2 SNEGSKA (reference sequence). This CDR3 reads CSAVTSGGLTGELFF. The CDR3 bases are TGCAGTGCTGTGACGAGCGGGGGGCTTACCGGGGAGCTGTTTTTT.

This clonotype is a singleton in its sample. The chain's CDR3 is CASSLTPMNTEAFF. For the CDR3, the DNA is TGCGCCAGCAGCTTGACTCCTATGAACACTGAAGCTTTCTTT. The chain is built from TRBV5-1 and TRBJ1-1; no clear D gene. This CDR3 comprises 14 residues. The germline CDR1 and CDR2 sequences are SGHRS and YFSETQ. The V end lost 1 base, the J end lost 0 bases, and 7 bases lay between the germline ends.

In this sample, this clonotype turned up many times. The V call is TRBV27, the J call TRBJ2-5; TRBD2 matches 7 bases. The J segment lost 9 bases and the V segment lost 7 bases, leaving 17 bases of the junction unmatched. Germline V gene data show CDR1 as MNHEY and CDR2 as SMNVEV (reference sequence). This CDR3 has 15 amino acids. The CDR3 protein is CASNSAGLDVEPQYF. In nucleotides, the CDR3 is TGTGCCAGCAACTCAGCTGGACTAGACGTCGAACCCCAGTACTTC.

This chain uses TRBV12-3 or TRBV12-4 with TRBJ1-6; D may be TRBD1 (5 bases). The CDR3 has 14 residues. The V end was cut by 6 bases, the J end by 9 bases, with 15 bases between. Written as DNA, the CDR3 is TGTGCCAGCAGGCAAACGACAGTAGCTTCACCCCTCCACTTT. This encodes CASRQTTVASPLHF.

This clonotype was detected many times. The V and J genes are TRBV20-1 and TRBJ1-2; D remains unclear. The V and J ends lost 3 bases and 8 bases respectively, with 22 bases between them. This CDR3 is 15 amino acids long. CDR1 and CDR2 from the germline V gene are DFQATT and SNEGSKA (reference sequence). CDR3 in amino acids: CSASLWSHSYPGYTF. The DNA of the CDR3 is TGCAGTGCTAGTCTGTGGTCCCATAGTTACCCCGGCTACACCTTC.

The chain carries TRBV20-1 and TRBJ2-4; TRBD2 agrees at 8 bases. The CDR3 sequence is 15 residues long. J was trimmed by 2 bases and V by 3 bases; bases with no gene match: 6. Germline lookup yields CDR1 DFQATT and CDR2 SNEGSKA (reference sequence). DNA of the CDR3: TGCAGTGCTAGGGACTTAGCGGGGACCAAAAACATTCAGTACTTC. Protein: CSARDLAGTKNIQYF.

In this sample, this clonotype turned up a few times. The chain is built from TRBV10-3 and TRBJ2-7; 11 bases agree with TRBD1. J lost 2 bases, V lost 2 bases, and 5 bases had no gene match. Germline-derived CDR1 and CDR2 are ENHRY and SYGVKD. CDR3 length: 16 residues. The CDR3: CAISEEWTGGPYEQYF. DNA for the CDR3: TGTGCCATCAGTGAGGAATGGACAGGGGGCCCCTACGAGCAGTACTTC.

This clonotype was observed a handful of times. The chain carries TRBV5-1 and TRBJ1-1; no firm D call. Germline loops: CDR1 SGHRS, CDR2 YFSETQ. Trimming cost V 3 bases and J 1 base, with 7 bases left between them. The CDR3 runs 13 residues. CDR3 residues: CASSWTRNTEAFF. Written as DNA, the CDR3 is TGCGCCAGCAGCTGGACCCGGAACACTGAAGCTTTCTTT.

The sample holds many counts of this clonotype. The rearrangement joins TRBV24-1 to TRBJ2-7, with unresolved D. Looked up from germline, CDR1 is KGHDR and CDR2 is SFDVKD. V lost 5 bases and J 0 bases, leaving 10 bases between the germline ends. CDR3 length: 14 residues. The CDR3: CATSGAGPSYEQYF. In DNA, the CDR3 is TGTGCCACCAGTGGGGCTGGCCCCTCCTACGAGCAGTACTTC.

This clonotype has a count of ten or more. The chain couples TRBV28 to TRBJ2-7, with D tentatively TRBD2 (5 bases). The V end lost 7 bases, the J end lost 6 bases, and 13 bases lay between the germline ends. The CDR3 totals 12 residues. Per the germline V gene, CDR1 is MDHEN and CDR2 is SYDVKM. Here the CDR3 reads CASTYDRGEQYF. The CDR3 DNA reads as TGTGCCAGCACCTATGATCGGGGCGAGCAGTACTTC.

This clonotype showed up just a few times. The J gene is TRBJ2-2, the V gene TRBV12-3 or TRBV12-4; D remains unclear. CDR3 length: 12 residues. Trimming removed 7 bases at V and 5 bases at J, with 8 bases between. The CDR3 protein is CASTSGTGELFF. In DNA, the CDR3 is TGTGCCAGCACCAGTGGTACCGGGGAGCTGTTTTTT.

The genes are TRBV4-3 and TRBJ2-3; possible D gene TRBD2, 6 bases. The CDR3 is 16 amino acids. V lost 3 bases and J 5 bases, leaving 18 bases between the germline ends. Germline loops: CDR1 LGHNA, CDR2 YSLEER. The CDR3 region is CASSQSRTTPGDTQYF. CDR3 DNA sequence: TGCGCCAGCAGCCAGAGTAGGACTACCCCAGGAGATACGCAGTATTTT.

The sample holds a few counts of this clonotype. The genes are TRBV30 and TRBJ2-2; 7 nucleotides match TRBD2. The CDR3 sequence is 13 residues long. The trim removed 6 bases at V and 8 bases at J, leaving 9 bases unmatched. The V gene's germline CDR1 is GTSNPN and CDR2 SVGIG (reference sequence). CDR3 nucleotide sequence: TGTGCCTGTTCCCTAGCGGTGTTTGGGGAGCTGTTTTTT. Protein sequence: CACSLAVFGELFF.

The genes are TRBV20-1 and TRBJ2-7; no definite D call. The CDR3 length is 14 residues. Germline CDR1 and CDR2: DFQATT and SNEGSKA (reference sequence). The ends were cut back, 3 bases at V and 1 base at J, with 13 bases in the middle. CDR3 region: CSASIGPLSYEQYF. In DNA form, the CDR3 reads TGCAGTGCTAGTATCGGACCCTTATCCTACGAGCAGTACTTC.

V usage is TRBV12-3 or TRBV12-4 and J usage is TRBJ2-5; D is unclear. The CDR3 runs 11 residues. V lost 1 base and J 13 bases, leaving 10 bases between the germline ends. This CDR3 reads CASSLDWDMYF. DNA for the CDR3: TGTGCCAGCAGTTTAGACTGGGATATGTACTTC.

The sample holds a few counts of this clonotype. The CDR3 DNA follows: TGCAGAACCAGGGGGTTCACTGAAGCTTTCTTT. Its translation: CRTRGFTEAFF. The chain employs TRBV20-1 and TRBJ1-1, with TRBD1 matching 7 bases. There are 11 residues in the CDR3. The germline V gene has CDR1 DFQATT and CDR2 SNEGSKA (reference sequence).

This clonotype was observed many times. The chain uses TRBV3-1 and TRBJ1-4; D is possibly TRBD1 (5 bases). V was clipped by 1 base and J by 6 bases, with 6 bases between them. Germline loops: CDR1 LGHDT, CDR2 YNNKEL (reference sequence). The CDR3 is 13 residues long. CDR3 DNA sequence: TGTGCCAGCAGCCAAGGGACACATGAAAAACTGTTTTTT. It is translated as CASSQGTHEKLFF.

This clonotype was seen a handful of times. DNA of the CDR3: TGCGCCAGCAGTGCAAACCGGGACACCGGCCCCCTCCACTTT. It is translated as CASSANRDTGPLHF. V gene TRBV10-1 combines with J gene TRBJ1-6, with a weak D call TRBD1 (6 bases). The germline V and J ends were trimmed by 4 bases and 13 bases, with 17 bases remaining between them. There are 14 residues in the CDR3. Germline V CDR1 and CDR2: WNHNN, SYGVQD (reference sequence).

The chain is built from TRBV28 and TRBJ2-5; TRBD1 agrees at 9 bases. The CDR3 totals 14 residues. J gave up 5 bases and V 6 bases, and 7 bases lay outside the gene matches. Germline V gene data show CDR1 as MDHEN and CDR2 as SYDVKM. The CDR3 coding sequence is TGTGCCAGCAGCCTCTTCGGGACAGGGGAGACCCAGTACTTC. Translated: CASSLFGTGETQYF.

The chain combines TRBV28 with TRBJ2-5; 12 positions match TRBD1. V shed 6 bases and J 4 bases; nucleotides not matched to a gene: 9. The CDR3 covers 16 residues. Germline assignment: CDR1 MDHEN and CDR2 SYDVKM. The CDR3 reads CASRISGQGAAETQYF. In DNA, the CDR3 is TGTGCCAGCAGGATCTCGGGACAGGGGGCCGCAGAGACCCAGTACTTC.

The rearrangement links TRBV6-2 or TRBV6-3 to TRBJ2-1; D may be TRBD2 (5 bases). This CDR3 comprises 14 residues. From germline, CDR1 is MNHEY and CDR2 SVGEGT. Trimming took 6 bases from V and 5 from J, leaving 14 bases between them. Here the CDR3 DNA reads TGTGCCAGCAGACACCCGGGAACTCACAATGAGCAGTTCTTC. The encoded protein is CASRHPGTHNEQFF.

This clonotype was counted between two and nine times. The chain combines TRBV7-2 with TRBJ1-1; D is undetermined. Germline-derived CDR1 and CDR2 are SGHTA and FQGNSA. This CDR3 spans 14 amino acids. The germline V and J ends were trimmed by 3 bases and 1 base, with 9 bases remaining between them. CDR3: CASSFRPRNTEAFF. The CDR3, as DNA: TGTGCCAGCAGCTTTCGACCGAGGAACACTGAAGCTTTCTTT.

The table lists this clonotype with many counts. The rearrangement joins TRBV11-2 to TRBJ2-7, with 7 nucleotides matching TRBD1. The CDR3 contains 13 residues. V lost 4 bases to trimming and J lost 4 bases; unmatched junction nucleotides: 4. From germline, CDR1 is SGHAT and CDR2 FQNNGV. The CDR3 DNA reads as TGTGCCAGCAGCTCAACAGGGGTTTACGAGCAGTACTTC. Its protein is CASSSTGVYEQYF.

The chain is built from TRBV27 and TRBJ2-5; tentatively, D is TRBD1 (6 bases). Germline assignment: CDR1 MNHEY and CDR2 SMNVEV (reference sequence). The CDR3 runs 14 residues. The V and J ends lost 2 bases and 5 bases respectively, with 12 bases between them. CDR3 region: CASSLGGKVETQYF. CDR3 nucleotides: TGTGCCAGCAGTTTAGGGGGCAAGGTGGAGACCCAGTACTTC.

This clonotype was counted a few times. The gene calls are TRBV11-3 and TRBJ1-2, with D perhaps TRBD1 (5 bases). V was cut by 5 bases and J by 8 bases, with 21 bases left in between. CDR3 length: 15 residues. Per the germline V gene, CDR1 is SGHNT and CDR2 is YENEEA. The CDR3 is CASSPNSGFWEGYTF. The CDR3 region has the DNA TGTGCCAGCAGCCCCAACTCAGGGTTCTGGGAAGGCTACACCTTC.

In nucleotides, the CDR3 is TGCAGTGCTGCCCGGGACAGGGGGGAGACCCAGTACTTC. It specifies CSAARDRGETQYF. This chain uses TRBV20-1 with TRBJ2-5; 11 bases agree with TRBD1. This CDR3 is built from 13 residues. Germline V gene sequence: CDR1 DFQATT, CDR2 SNEGSKA (reference sequence). Unmatched junction bases numbered 4, after V lost 5 bases and J lost 5 bases.

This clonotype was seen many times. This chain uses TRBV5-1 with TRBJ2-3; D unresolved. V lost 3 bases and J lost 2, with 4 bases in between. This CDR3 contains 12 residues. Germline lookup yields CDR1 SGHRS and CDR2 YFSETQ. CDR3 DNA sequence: TGCGCCAGCAGCTGGGACACAGATACGCAGTATTTT. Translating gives CASSWDTDTQYF.

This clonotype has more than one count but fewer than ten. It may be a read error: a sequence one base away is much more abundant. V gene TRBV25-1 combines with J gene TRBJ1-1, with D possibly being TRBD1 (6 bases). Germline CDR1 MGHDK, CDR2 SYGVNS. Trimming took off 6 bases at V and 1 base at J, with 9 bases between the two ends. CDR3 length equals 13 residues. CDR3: CASSTGPNTEAFF. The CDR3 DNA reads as TGTGCCAGCAGCACAGGGCCGAACACTGAAGCTTTCTTT.